The 12 T cell receptor beta chains reported below all come from one sample, sequenced in a study of T-cell memory formation after mild COVID-19. TCRdb used MiXCR to reprocess the 5' RACE reads, holding one entry per CDR3 protein. This sample carries under 110,000 distinct CDR3 sequences, approximately 17% of them seen once, and the ten largest clones take 25% to 35%. Sequenced input: PBMCs or a T cell subset sorted from them (not recorded which). The source of these receptors is an adult woman who had mild COVID-19 (a few samples of this study predate the infection). Cell type and time point are not known.

The V call is TRBV13, the J call TRBJ2-1, with D perhaps given as TRBD1 or TRBD2 (5 bases each). The CDR3 is made up of 13 amino acids. Germline CDR1 is PRHDT and CDR2 is FYEKMQ (reference sequence). V was cut by 5 bases and J by 10 bases, with 15 bases left in between. CDR3 sequence (DNA): TGTGCCAGCAGCGGGGGTAAAGTCTACGAGCAGTTCTTC. Amino acid sequence: CASSGGKVYEQFF. The variable domain in full, completed from reference TRBV13 and TRBJ2-1, reads AAGVIQSPRHLIKEKRETATLKCYPIPRHDTVYWYQQGPGQDPQFLISFYEKMQSDKGSIPDRFSAQQFSDYHSELNMSSLELGDSALYFCASSGGKVYEQFFGPGTRLTVL.

The genes are TRBV12-3 or TRBV12-4 and TRBJ2-2; the D is unclear. Trimming shortened V by 2 bases and J by 5 bases, and 6 bases separated the two germline ends. The CDR3 length is 13 residues. The chain's CDR3 is CASSLMGTGELFF. Written as DNA, the CDR3 is TGTGCCAGCAGTTTAATGGGGACCGGGGAGCTGTTTTTT.

V is TRBV7-9 and J is TRBJ2-1; D possibly corresponds to TRBD1 (6 bases). The CDR3 covers 16 residues. Trimming took 5 bases from V and 1 from J, leaving 15 bases between them. Germline CDR1 is SEHNR and CDR2 is FQNEAQ (reference sequence). The CDR3 DNA sequence: TGTGCCAGCAGCCTAGAACAGGGAATTTCCTACAATGAGCAGTTCTTC. Its protein is CASSLEQGISYNEQFF.

The chain recombines TRBV6-5 with TRBJ2-1, with 11 bases matching TRBD2. V lost 5 bases to trimming and J lost 6 bases; unmatched junction nucleotides: 6. The CDR3 runs 15 residues. The germline V gene encodes CDR1 MNHEY and CDR2 SVGAGI. The CDR3 DNA follows: TGTGCCAGCAGTGCCACTAGCGGGGGACCCAATGAGCAGTTCTTC. It is translated as CASSATSGGPNEQFF.

This clonotype was detected many times. V is TRBV7-6 and J is TRBJ2-1; D ambiguous. The CDR3 runs 15 residues. The germline V gene has CDR1 SGHVS and CDR2 FNYEAQ. V was trimmed by 1 base and J by 2 bases, leaving 9 bases between them. CDR3 in amino acids: CASSLGGTAYNEQFF. CDR3 nucleotides: TGTGCCAGCAGCTTAGGAGGCACAGCCTACAATGAGCAGTTCTTC.

This rearrangement joins TRBV12-3 or TRBV12-4 to TRBJ2-1; D perhaps matches TRBD2 (5 bases). V was cut by 0 bases and J by 7 bases, with 19 bases left in between. The CDR3 runs 17 residues. This CDR3 reads CASSLAVWTPFLNEQFF. CDR3 in DNA: TGTGCCAGCAGTTTAGCGGTATGGACTCCCTTTTTAAATGAGCAGTTCTTC.

This chain connects TRBV5-1 to TRBJ1-1; 8 bases align to TRBD1. The CDR3 runs 14 residues. V dropped 3 bases and J dropped 1; count of bases not matched to a gene: 2. CDR1 and CDR2 (germline): SGHRS, YFSETQ. CDR3 bases: TGCGCCAGCAGCTGGACAGGGACGAACACTGAAGCTTTCTTT. Its translation: CASSWTGTNTEAFF.

This chain joins TRBV6-1 and TRBJ2-1; 11 positions agree with TRBD2. Germline CDR1 and CDR2: MNHNS and SASEGT. The CDR3 contains 15 residues. The ends lost 5 bases at V and 4 bases at J; junction bases unmatched: 4. CDR3 amino acids: CASSWGLADYNEQFF. DNA of the CDR3: TGTGCCAGCAGTTGGGGACTAGCGGATTACAATGAGCAGTTCTTC.

This clonotype was seen only a few times. The DNA for the CDR3 is TGTGCCAGCAGTGCCGACGAGTGGGGACAGGGCTATTACGAGCAGTACTTC. Protein sequence: CASSADEWGQGYYEQYF. The chain carries TRBV2 and TRBJ2-7, with 9 bases lining up with TRBD1. J lost 4 bases, V lost 4 bases, and 14 bases had no gene match. The CDR3 extends over 17 amino acids. Per germline, CDR1 SNHLY and CDR2 FYNNEI.

The chain carries TRBV12-3 or TRBV12-4 and TRBJ2-1, with 13 nucleotides matching TRBD2. The junction had 6 bases not matched to a gene; V was cut back by 5 bases and J by 8 bases. CDR3 size: 15 residues. The CDR3 sequence: CASSTRTSGRYEQFF. The CDR3 bases are TGTGCCAGCAGTACTCGGACTAGCGGGAGATATGAGCAGTTCTTC.

The chain employs TRBV25-1 and TRBJ2-3; 10 bases line up with TRBD2. Germline V gene sequence: CDR1 MGHDK, CDR2 SYGVNS. The CDR3 is made up of 16 amino acids. The trim removed 8 bases at V and 2 bases at J, leaving 10 bases unmatched. CDR3 loop: CASADGLAEITDTQYF. In DNA, the CDR3 is TGTGCCAGCGCGGATGGACTAGCGGAGATCACAGATACGCAGTATTTT.

This clonotype came up a few times. The V and J genes are TRBV5-1 and TRBJ1-1, with D possibly being TRBD1 (6 bases). The CDR3 is 16 amino acids. The V and J ends lost 1 base and 4 bases respectively, with 17 bases between them. CDR1 is SGHRS, CDR2 YFSETQ, per germline. CDR3 amino acids: CASSLSGAGVGTEAFF. The CDR3 DNA sequence: TGCGCCAGCAGCTTGTCGGGGGCAGGGGTCGGCACTGAAGCTTTCTTT. Supplemented by reference TRBV5-1 and TRBJ1-1, the full variable domain reads KAGVTQTPRYLIKTRGQQVTLSCSPISGHRSVSWYQQTPGQGLQFLFEYFSETQRNKGNFPGRFSGRQFSNSRSEMNVSTLELGDSALYLCASSLSGAGVGTEAFFGQGTRLTVV.